Shown below are 12 T cell receptor beta chains from a single sample sequenced in a study of pediatric ulcerative colitis. Profiled with immunoSEQ multiplex PCR; TCRdb holds only in-frame clones, not every one. The table includes around 64,000 clones, more than 60% detected once. The sample consisted of blood. The receptors come from a boy aged 5-17 years with moderate ulcerative colitis.

This clone was counted a few times. This chain connects TRBV15 to TRBJ2-5, with D perhaps matching TRBD1 (5 bases). V was pared by 7 bases and J by 2 bases, with 11 bases between. CDR1 is LNHNV, CDR2 YYDKDF, per germline (reference sequence). The CDR3 runs 13 residues. CDR3 loop: CATTGRLQETQYF. The CDR3 nucleotides are TGTGCCACCACAGGGCGCCTACAAGAGACCCAGTACTTC.

V is TRBV29-1 and J is TRBJ2-7, with 9 positions matching TRBD1. With 5 bases clipped from V and 4 bases from J, the junction kept 9 bases outside the gene matches. The germline gives CDR1 SQVTM, CDR2 ANQGSEA. The CDR3 contains 14 residues. CDR3 amino acids: CSVLNGQGNYEQYF. The CDR3 DNA follows: TGCAGCGTTTTAAACGGACAGGGGAATTACGAGCAGTACTTC.

The chain couples TRBV18 to TRBJ2-5; tentative D call: TRBD1 (6 bases). Between the trimmed V and J ends, which lost 5 bases and 2 bases, there was a span of 18 bases. The CDR3 totals 16 residues. From germline, CDR1 is KGHSH and CDR2 LQKENI. The CDR3 is CASSSQGMPTQETQYF. DNA for the CDR3: TGTGCCAGCTCAAGTCAGGGGATGCCAACTCAAGAGACCCAGTACTTC.

Only a few counts were recorded for this clone. V usage is TRBV25-1 and J usage is TRBJ2-5; D is unresolved. Trimming removed 1 base from V and 1 base from J, with 7 bases in between. Germline lookup yields CDR1 MGHDK and CDR2 SYGVNS. This CDR3 region has 14 residues. CDR3 nucleotides: TGTGCCAGCAGTGAATCGAGGCCCCAAGAGACCCAGTACTTC. Translation gives CASSESRPQETQYF.

The rearrangement uses TRBV5-1 and TRBJ1-5; 9 nucleotides align to TRBD1. CDR1 SGHRS and CDR2 YFSETQ come from the germline V gene. The CDR3 has 15 residues. The V gene end was trimmed by 0 bases and the J gene end by 6 bases; junction bases not matched to a gene: 4. The CDR3, as DNA: TGCGCCAGCAGCTTGGGACAGGGGGGGACTCAGCCCCAGCATTTT. As protein: CASSLGQGGTQPQHF. The full variable domain, rest sourced from reference TRBV5-1 and TRBJ1-5, is KAGVTQTPRYLIKTRGQQVTLSCSPISGHRSVSWYQQTPGQGLQFLFEYFSETQRNKGNFPGRFSGRQFSNSRSEMNVSTLELGDSALYLCASSLGQGGTQPQHFGDGTRLSIL.

The chain has TRBV19 and TRBJ1-2; possibly TRBD1 for D (5 bases). Trimming pared 5 bases from V and 4 bases from J, leaving 29 bases between. Germline V gene data show CDR1 as LNHDA and CDR2 as SQIVND (reference sequence). The CDR3 spans 19 residues. CDR3 residues: CASSPYGGASILSLYGYTF. In nucleotides, the CDR3 is TGTGCCAGTAGTCCCTATGGGGGAGCCTCAATTCTATCCCTCTATGGCTACACCTTC.

The chain combines TRBV5-8 with TRBJ1-2; 7 bases are a match to TRBD1. The length of the CDR3 is 17 residues. Germline CDR1 reads SGHTS; CDR2 reads YDEGEE. V trimming: 4 bases; J trimming: 8 bases; junction bases outside the gene matches: 20. CDR3 residues: CASSQGGMRSPSSGYTF. CDR3 sequence (DNA): TGTGCCAGCAGCCAAGGGGGCATGCGGAGCCCCTCTAGCGGCTACACCTTC.

The sample holds one count of this clone. V usage is TRBV7-2 and J usage is TRBJ1-1, with D perhaps TRBD1 (5 bases). The length of the CDR3 is 14 residues. V lost 5 bases to trimming and J lost 11 bases, with 21 bases between them. Germline CDR1 SGHTA, CDR2 FQGNSA. Here the CDR3 DNA reads TGTGCCAGCAGCATATCCGCTGGGGTACAGGTGGCTTTCTTT. Translating gives CASSISAGVQVAFF.

This clone appeared once. The chain couples TRBV19 to TRBJ1-2; weak D call: TRBD1 (6 bases). V dropped 6 bases and J dropped 4 bases, with 21 bases sitting between them. The length of the CDR3 is 16 residues. Germline CDR1 LNHDA, CDR2 SQIVND (reference sequence). This chain's CDR3 is CASSTSHRAEFYGYTF. CDR3 coding DNA: TGTGCCAGTAGCACGTCCCACAGGGCGGAATTCTATGGCTACACCTTC.

The chain links TRBV10-2 to TRBJ1-2; D gene unclear. V was cut by 0 bases and J by 5 bases, with 10 bases left in between. The CDR3 runs 14 residues. Germline V gene data show CDR1 as WSHSY and CDR2 as SAAADI. The CDR3 DNA sequence: TGCGCCAGCAGTGAGTCGGGGATTGGATATGGCTACACCTTC. Translating gives CASSESGIGYGYTF.

The V call is TRBV15, the J call TRBJ2-1; D is ambiguous. CDR1 is LNHNV, CDR2 YYDKDF, per germline (reference sequence). The V end was cut by 8 bases, the J end by 9 bases, with 23 bases between. The CDR3 is 15 residues long. The CDR3 loop reads CATSWLERVKSEQFF. CDR3 nucleotides: TGTGCCACCTCGTGGCTAGAACGGGTTAAGAGTGAGCAGTTCTTC.

This chain connects TRBV7-2 to TRBJ2-7; a weak D match, TRBD2 (6 bases). The CDR3 has 15 residues. V shed 5 bases and J shed 6 bases, with 20 bases lying between them. Per germline, CDR1 SGHTA and CDR2 FQGNSA. The CDR3 spells CASSNDRRAGGEQYF. Written as DNA, the CDR3 is TGTGCCAGCAGCAACGACCGGAGGGCCGGGGGCGAGCAGTACTTC.